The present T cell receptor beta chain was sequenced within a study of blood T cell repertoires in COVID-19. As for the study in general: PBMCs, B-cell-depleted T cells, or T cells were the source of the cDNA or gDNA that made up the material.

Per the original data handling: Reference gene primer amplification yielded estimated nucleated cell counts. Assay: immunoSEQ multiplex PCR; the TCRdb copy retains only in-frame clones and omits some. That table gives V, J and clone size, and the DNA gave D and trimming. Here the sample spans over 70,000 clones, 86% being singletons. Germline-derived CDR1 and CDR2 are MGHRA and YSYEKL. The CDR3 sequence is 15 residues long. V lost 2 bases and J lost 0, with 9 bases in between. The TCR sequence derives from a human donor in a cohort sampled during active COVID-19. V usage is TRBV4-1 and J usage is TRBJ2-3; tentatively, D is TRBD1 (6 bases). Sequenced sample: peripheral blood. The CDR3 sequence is CASSQTGPSTDTQYF. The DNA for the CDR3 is TGCGCCAGCAGCCAAACAGGGCCTAGCACAGATACGCAGTATTTT.